These 25 T cell receptor beta chains originate from one sample sequenced in a study of PD-1 blockade in classical Hodgkin lymphoma. Sample time point: newly diagnosed, previously untreated cHL patient sample. Using magnetic negative selection, the CD4+ T cells were separated out of thawed PBMCs. Method: immunoSEQ multiplex PCR; TCRdb's copy keeps in-frame clones and lacks some. This table has more than 30,000 clones, roughly 90% appearing once. Material for sequencing was CD4+ T cells from blood. The source is a human donor with classical Hodgkin lymphoma.

This clone has a handful of counts. The V and J genes are TRBV5-1 and TRBJ1-1; TRBD1 matches at 10 bases. CDR3 length equals 16 residues. The V and J ends lost 0 bases and 4 bases, in that order; junction bases with no gene match: 6. The germline V gene has CDR1 SGHRS and CDR2 YFSETQ. The CDR3 is CASSLAPRTGGTEAFF. The CDR3 DNA is TGCGCCAGCAGCTTGGCCCCCAGGACAGGGGGCACTGAAGCTTTCTTT.

The chain combines TRBV28 with TRBJ1-2; 7 nucleotides align to TRBD1. Germline V gene data show CDR1 as MDHEN and CDR2 as SYDVKM. The CDR3 is 16 residues long. V shed 4 bases and J 0 bases; nucleotides not matched to a gene: 8. Here the CDR3 DNA reads TGTGCCAGCAGTTCCACCCCGGACAGGACTAACTATGGCTACACCTTC. Its protein is CASSSTPDRTNYGYTF.

The rearrangement links TRBV10-3 to TRBJ2-1; D is possibly TRBD2 (7 bases). Trimming took off 4 bases at V and 6 bases at J, with 16 bases between the two ends. Germline-derived CDR1 and CDR2 are ENHRY and SYGVKD. The CDR3 contains 15 residues. The CDR3 region has the DNA TGTGCCATCAGTGGAGGGGGGCCTAGCGGCAATGAGCAGTTCTTC. Translation gives CAISGGGPSGNEQFF.

The gene calls are TRBV11-2 and TRBJ1-2; D ambiguous. CDR3 size: 14 residues. CDR1 is SGHAT, CDR2 FQNNGV, per germline. The V and J ends lost 0 bases and 4 bases respectively, with 9 bases between them. In nucleotides, the CDR3 is TGTGCCAGCAGCTTAGAGTGGCCCCCCTATGGCTACACCTTC. As protein: CASSLEWPPYGYTF.

The CDR3 DNA is TGTGCCAGCAGCCAGCGGGACAGGGTAGGCTACGAAAAACTGTTTTTT. The encoded protein is CASSQRDRVGYEKLFF. V and J are TRBV14 and TRBJ1-4; 9 positions match TRBD1. V shed 3 bases, J shed 8 bases, and the junction held 10 bases outside the gene matches. CDR1 is SGHDN and CDR2 is FVKESK in the germline V gene. CDR3 length: 16 residues.

The chain carries TRBV11-3 and TRBJ1-1; no reliable D call. In germline, CDR1 is SGHNT, CDR2 YENEEA. This CDR3 comprises 14 residues. V lost 0 bases to trimming and J lost 3 bases, with 8 bases between them. Here the CDR3 DNA reads TGTGCCAGCAGCTTAGATCGATGGGACACTGAAGCTTTCTTT. Translated: CASSLDRWDTEAFF. The variable domain in full, completed from reference TRBV11-3 and TRBJ1-1, reads EAGVVQSPRYKIIEKKQPVAFWCNPISGHNTLYWYLQNLGQGPELLIRYENEEAVDDSQLPKDRFSAERLKGVDSTLKIQPAELGDSAVYLCASSLDRWDTEAFFGQGTRLTVV.

The rearrangement joins TRBV19 to TRBJ2-1, with 12 bases aligning to TRBD2. The CDR3 is 13 amino acids. Losses at the gene ends were 4 bases for V and 8 bases for J; bases not matched to a gene: 0. Germline values: CDR1 LNHDA, CDR2 SQIVND (reference sequence). CDR3 in amino acids: CASSRLAGDEQFF. DNA for the CDR3: TGTGCCAGTAGTAGACTAGCGGGAGATGAGCAGTTCTTC.

V usage is TRBV9 and J usage is TRBJ2-2; the match to TRBD1 covers 10 bases. This CDR3 region has 14 residues. Germline lookup yields CDR1 SGDLS and CDR2 YYNGEE. Trimming took 8 bases from V and 7 from J; bases not matched to a gene: 8. The CDR3 protein is CASRQGAFDGELFF. CDR3 sequence (DNA): TGTGCCAGTCGACAGGGGGCGTTCGACGGGGAGCTGTTTTTT.

This clone was seen a single time. The gene calls are TRBV11-3 and TRBJ2-1, with 14 bases aligning to TRBD2. The trim removed 4 bases at V and 10 bases at J, leaving 9 bases unmatched. Germline CDR1 and CDR2: SGHNT and YENEEA. The CDR3 is 16 amino acids. CDR3 bases: TGTGCCAGCAGCTATACGGGACTAGCGGGAGAATGGGAGCAGTTCTTC. Residues: CASSYTGLAGEWEQFF.

This chain connects TRBV10-1 to TRBJ1-1, with 7 bases aligning to TRBD1. The CDR3 has 14 residues. CDR1 and CDR2 from the germline V gene are WNHNN and SYGVQD (reference sequence). The junction had 9 bases not matched to a gene; V was cut back by 5 bases and J by 6 bases. DNA of the CDR3: TGCGCCAGCAGTTTGGGGACAGCCACCGCTGAAGCTTTCTTT. Its translation: CASSLGTATAEAFF.

The rearrangement joins TRBV7-8 to TRBJ1-5; 7 bases align to TRBD1. The germline gives CDR1 SGHVS, CDR2 FQNEAQ. The CDR3 covers 15 residues. Trimming at V came to 0 bases and at J to 3 bases, leaving 2 bases not matched to a gene. CDR3 nucleotides: TGTGCCAGCAGCTTAGCCGGGACAGTCAATCAGCCCCAGCATTTT. Translating gives CASSLAGTVNQPQHF.

This chain uses TRBV5-4 with TRBJ1-1; D is uncertain. V lost 4 bases, J lost 1 base, and 8 bases lay in between. This CDR3 comprises 13 residues. Germline-derived CDR1 and CDR2 are SGHNT and YYREEE (reference sequence). In nucleotides, the CDR3 is TGTGCCAGCAGCCCAAACCCGAACACTGAAGCTTTCTTT. Protein product: CASSPNPNTEAFF.

V usage is TRBV9 and J usage is TRBJ1-5; D is unclear. The CDR3 has 14 amino acids. Germline V gives CDR1 SGDLS, CDR2 YYNGEE. The V end lost 2 bases, the J end lost 5 bases, and 11 bases lay between the germline ends. CDR3 residues: CASSVDALDQPQHF. The CDR3 nucleotides are TGTGCCAGCAGCGTCGATGCTTTAGATCAGCCCCAGCATTTT.

The chain is built from TRBV7-8 and TRBJ1-4; D gene uncertain. The germline CDR1 and CDR2 sequences are SGHVS and FQNEAQ. Trimming removed 3 bases from V and 8 bases from J, with 13 bases in between. The CDR3 extends over 14 amino acids. The chain's CDR3 is CASSLWTGTEKLFF. The DNA for the CDR3 is TGTGCCAGCAGCTTGTGGACGGGTACGGAAAAACTGTTTTTT.

This clone was seen once. This chain joins TRBV27 and TRBJ2-4; D assignment may be TRBD1 or TRBD2 (5 bases each). This CDR3 is built from 17 residues. Trimming removed 5 bases from V and 1 base from J, with 18 bases in between. CDR1 is MNHEY, CDR2 SMNVEV, per germline (reference sequence). DNA of the CDR3: TGTGCCAGCAGTCCACCACCTGGGGGTAGGGCCAAAAACATTCAGTACTTC. Amino acid sequence: CASSPPPGGRAKNIQYF.

The rearrangement joins TRBV30 to TRBJ2-7; D remains unclear. The CDR3 extends over 12 amino acids. Deletions cut 2 bases from V and 3 bases from J, with 8 bases between. The germline V gene has CDR1 GTSNPN and CDR2 SVGIG (reference sequence). The CDR3 DNA reads TGTGCCTGGAGTTTTGACCACTACGAGCAGTACGTC. This gives the protein CAWSFDHYEQYV.

V and J are TRBV6-6 and TRBJ2-3; 7 bases align to TRBD2. The germline V gene encodes CDR1 MNHNY and CDR2 SVGAGI (reference sequence). The CDR3 totals 13 residues. Trimming removed 7 bases from V and 2 bases from J; junction bases left unmatched: 3. In DNA, the CDR3 is TGTGCCAGCAAGCGGGACCCCACAGATACGCAGTATTTT. Protein: CASKRDPTDTQYF.

V and J are TRBV5-1 and TRBJ2-3; no reliable D call. The germline gives CDR1 SGHRS, CDR2 YFSETQ. V was shortened by 5 bases and J by 0 bases, with 7 bases between the two germline ends. The CDR3 covers 13 residues. The CDR3 region is CASRRTSTDTQYF. The CDR3 bases are TGCGCCAGCAGGCGAACTAGCACAGATACGCAGTATTTT.

This chain connects TRBV5-3 to TRBJ1-5; weak D call: TRBD1 (6 bases). TRBV5-3 carries the ORF label, with uncertain function. The CDR3 is 18 residues long. V shed 0 bases and J shed 0 bases, with 16 bases lying between them. The DNA for the CDR3 is TGTGCCAGAAGCTTGGAACAGGGTGAAGGTTATAGCAATCAGCCCCAGCATTTT. It is translated as CARSLEQGEGYSNQPQHF.

The chain employs TRBV7-3 and TRBJ2-1; D perhaps matches TRBD2 (5 bases). The V end lost 5 bases, the J end lost 6 bases, and 8 bases lay between the germline ends. The CDR3 loop spans 12 amino acids. CDR1 and CDR2 (germline): SGHTA, FQGTGA. CDR3 sequence (DNA): TGTGCCAGCAGCCCCGGAGGCAATGAGCAGTTCTTC. Protein: CASSPGGNEQFF.

CDR3 sequence (DNA): TGTGCCAGCAGCTTAGATCGCGGGACAGGGGGGACCCCTAACTATGGCTACACCTTC. Translation gives CASSLDRGTGGTPNYGYTF. The rearrangement uses TRBV11-3 and TRBJ1-2; TRBD1 matches 11 bases. The CDR3 runs to 19 residues. In germline, CDR1 is SGHNT, CDR2 YENEEA. J lost 0 bases, V lost 0 bases, and 9 bases had no gene match. Variable domain in full (rest from reference TRBV11-3 and TRBJ1-2): EAGVVQSPRYKIIEKKQPVAFWCNPISGHNTLYWYLQNLGQGPELLIRYENEEAVDDSQLPKDRFSAERLKGVDSTLKIQPAELGDSAVYLCASSLDRGTGGTPNYGYTFGSGTRLTVV.

The chain uses TRBV5-1 and TRBJ2-3; TRBD2 matches at 14 bases. The V segment lost 4 bases and the J segment 6 bases; nucleotides outside the gene matches: 13. Germline V gives CDR1 SGHRS, CDR2 YFSETQ. This CDR3 is built from 18 residues. The CDR3 DNA reads TGCGCCAGCAGCGCCGGAGGACTAGCGGGAGGTGACGCCGATACGCAGTATTTT. It translates to CASSAGGLAGGDADTQYF.

The CDR3 region is CASSRRAGDLETQYF. DNA of the CDR3: TGTGCCAGCAGCCGGAGAGCGGGAGACCTAGAGACCCAGTACTTC. This chain uses TRBV14 with TRBJ2-5; 8 bases are a match to TRBD2. The germline CDR1 and CDR2 sequences are SGHDN and FVKESK. This CDR3 has 15 amino acids. V was pared by 4 bases and J by 4 bases, with 8 bases of the junction left unmatched. The full variable domain, completed using reference TRBV14 and TRBJ2-5, is EAGVTQFPSHSVIEKGQTVTLRCDPISGHDNLYWYRRVMGKEIKFLLHFVKESKQDESGMPNNRFLAERTGGTYSTLKVQPAELEDSGVYFCASSRRAGDLETQYFGPGTRLLVL.

This chain uses TRBV25-1 with TRBJ2-7; weak D call: TRBD2 (6 bases). V lost 4 bases and J lost 0, with 10 bases in between. The CDR3 consists of 14 residues. Per germline, CDR1 MGHDK and CDR2 SYGVNS. CDR3 DNA: TGTGCCAGCAGTGGGTGGGGGGACTCCTACGAGCAGTACTTC. It specifies CASSGWGDSYEQYF.

J is TRBJ1-3 and V is TRBV14, with D tentatively TRBD1 (5 bases). The germline CDR1 and CDR2 sequences are SGHDN and FVKESK. The V and J ends lost 4 bases and 2 bases respectively, with 18 bases between them. The CDR3 is 17 residues long. The CDR3 DNA reads as TGTGCCAGCAGCCGAAGTCCTGGGACTGTGACTGGAAACACCATATATTTT. It yields the protein CASSRSPGTVTGNTIYF.